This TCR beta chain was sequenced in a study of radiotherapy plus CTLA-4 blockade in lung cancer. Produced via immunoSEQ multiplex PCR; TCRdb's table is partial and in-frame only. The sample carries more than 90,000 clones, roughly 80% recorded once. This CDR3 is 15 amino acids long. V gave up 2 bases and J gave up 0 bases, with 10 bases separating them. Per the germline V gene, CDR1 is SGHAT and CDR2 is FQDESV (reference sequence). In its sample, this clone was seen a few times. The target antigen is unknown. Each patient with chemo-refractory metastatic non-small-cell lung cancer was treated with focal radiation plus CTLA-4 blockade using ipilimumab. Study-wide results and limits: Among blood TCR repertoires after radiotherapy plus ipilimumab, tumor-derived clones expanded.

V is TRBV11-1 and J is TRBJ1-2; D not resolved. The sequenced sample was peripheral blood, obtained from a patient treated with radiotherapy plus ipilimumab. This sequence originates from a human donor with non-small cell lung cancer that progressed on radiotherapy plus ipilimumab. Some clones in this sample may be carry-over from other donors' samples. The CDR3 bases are TGTGCCAGCAGCTTAATTCCAGGATCTAACTATGGCTACACCTTC. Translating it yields CASSLIPGSNYGYTF. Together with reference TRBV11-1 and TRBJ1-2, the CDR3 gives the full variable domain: EAEVAQSPRYKITEKSQAVAFWCDPISGHATLYWYRQILGQGPELLVQFQDESVVDDSQLPKDRFSAERLKGVDSTLKIQPAELGDSAMYLCASSLIPGSNYGYTFGSGTRLTVV.